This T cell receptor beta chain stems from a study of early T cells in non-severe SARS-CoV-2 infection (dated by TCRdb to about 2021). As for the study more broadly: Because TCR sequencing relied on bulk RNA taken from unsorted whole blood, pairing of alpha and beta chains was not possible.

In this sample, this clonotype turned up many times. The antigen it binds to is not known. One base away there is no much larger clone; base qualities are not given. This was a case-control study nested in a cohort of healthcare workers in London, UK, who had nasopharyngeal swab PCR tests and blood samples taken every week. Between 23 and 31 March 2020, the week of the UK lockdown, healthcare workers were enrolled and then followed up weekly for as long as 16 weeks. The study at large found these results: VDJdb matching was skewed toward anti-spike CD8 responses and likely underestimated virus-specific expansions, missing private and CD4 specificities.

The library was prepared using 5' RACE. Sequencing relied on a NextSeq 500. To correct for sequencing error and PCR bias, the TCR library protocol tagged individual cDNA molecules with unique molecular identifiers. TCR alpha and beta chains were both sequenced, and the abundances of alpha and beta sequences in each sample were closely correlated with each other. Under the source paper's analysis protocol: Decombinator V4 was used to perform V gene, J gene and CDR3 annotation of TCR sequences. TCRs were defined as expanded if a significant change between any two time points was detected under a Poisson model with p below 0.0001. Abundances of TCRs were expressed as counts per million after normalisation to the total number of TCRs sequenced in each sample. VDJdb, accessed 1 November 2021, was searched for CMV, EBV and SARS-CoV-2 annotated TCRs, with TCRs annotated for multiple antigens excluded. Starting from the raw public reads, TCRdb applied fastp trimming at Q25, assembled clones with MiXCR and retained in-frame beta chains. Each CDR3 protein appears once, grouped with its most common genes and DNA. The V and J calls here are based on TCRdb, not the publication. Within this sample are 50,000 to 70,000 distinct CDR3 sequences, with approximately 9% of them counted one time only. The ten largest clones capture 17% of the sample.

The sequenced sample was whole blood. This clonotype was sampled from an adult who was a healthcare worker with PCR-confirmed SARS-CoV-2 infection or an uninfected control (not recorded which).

The CDR3 protein: CASSQDNHKGYTF. The nucleotides are TGCGCCAGCAGCCAAGATAACCACAAAGGCTACACCTTC. The V and J genes are TRBV4-3 and TRBJ1-2, with the D gene uncertain. V and J lose 0 bases and 8 bases, and a span of 10 bases separates them. From cysteine to phenylalanine, the CDR3 is 13 amino acids long. The retained sequence is limited to the CDR3, 39 bases, with the frame set at the first base. CDR1 and CDR2, per the germline V gene, are LGHNA and YSLEER.